The T cell receptor (beta chain) under discussion was sequenced for a study of blood T cell repertoires in COVID-19 (TCRdb year 2020). Some background on the complete study: Samples from collaborators originated in the United States, Italy and Spain and spanned both the acute and convalescent phases of COVID-19. A freely available public database, intended as a resource for researchers studying the immune response to SARS-CoV-2, is where the repertoires were released. The dataset comprised deeply sampled blood TCRbeta repertoires from subjects exposed to, actively infected with, or recovered from COVID-19. The prospective study material was composed of cDNA or gDNA derived from T cells, B-cell-depleted T cells, or PBMCs. Nearly every sample came with metadata listing a de-identified subject ID, COVID-19 status, age in years and sex. HLA class I and class II types, where available, came from metadata supplied by the sample provider rather than from assay-based typing. The samples were drawn from the first 160 participants of the ongoing ImmuneRACE study and from 950 to 1,500 subjects provided by 6 global collaborators. General study outcomes and caveats: The amount of clinical and demographic metadata varied by source and participant and was provided uncurated.

To note about this clone: Its antigen is currently not known. No much larger clone exists at a distance of one base, and base qualities are not known.

One collaborating source in Seattle enrolled patients while the patients were actively infected and followed the patients over time throughout the course of disease. The collaborating institutions used their own protocols to collect whole blood in K2EDTA tubes. For TCRbeta analysis, collaborators shipped samples in one of three forms: frozen whole blood, isolated PBMCs, or DNA extracted from either of those sample types. TCRbeta CDR3 regions were amplified from genomic DNA by means of the immunoSEQ Assay, a bias-controlled multiplex PCR. As for how the authors treated the data: Within the assay, amplification of reference gene primers was used to estimate how many nucleated cells each sample contained. Sequence reads were collapsed and filtered to measure the absolute abundance of every unique TCRbeta CDR3 rearrangement. For each sample, productive Simpson clonality was calculated as the square root of Simpson's diversity index over productive rearrangements. Sourced from immuneACCESS, this table was stored by TCRdb with only in-frame sequences that have V and J called. A share of the clones is absent; for the studies checked, an unresolved V gene accounts for under half, and the remainder has no known explanation. D and trimming come from the DNA, and the V and J calls and clone size come from that table. Within this sample are about 130,000 clones, with about nine tenths of them counted one time only. Of the sample, about an eighth falls within the top ten clones.

From cysteine to phenylalanine, the CDR3 is 16 amino acids long. Only the CDR3 region is kept as DNA, spanning 48 bases read in frame from base 1. V sheds 5 bases and J sheds 2 bases, leaving 16 bases between their ends. CDR1 is given as SNHLY and CDR2 as FYNNEI, both from the germline V gene. The receptor was isolated from a woman in her 70s with COVID-19, enrolled during active disease. This receptor chain uses TRBV2 and TRBJ2-4, and perhaps TRBD2 as D gene, on 7 matching bases. Sequences were obtained from peripheral blood. The nucleotide sequence is TGTGCCAGCAGTATCCAGGGAGGGGGGACCAAAAACATTCAGTACTTC. Its product reads: CASSIQGGGTKNIQYF.